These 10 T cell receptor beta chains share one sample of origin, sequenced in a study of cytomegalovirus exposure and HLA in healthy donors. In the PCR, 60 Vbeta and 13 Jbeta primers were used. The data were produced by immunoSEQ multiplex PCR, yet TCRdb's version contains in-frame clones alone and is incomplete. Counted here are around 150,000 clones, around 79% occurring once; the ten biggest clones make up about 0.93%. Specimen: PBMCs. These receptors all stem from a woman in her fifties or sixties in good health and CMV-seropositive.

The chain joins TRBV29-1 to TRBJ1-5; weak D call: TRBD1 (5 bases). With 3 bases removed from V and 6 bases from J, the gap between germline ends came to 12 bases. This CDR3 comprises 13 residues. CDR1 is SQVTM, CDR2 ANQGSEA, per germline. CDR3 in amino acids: CSVEGRRGQPQHF. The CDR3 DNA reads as TGCAGCGTTGAGGGCAGGAGGGGTCAGCCCCAGCATTTT.

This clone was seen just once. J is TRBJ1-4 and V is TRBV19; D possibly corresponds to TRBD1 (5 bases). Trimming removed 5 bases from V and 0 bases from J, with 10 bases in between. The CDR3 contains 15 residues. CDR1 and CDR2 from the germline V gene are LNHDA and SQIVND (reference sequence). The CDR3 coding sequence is TGTGCCAGTAGTGCGACAGCTACAACTAATGAAAAACTGTTTTTT. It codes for CASSATATTNEKLFF. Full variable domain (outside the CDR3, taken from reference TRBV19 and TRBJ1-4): DGGITQSPKYLFRKEGQNVTLSCEQNLNHDAMYWYRQDPGQGLRLIYYSQIVNDFQKGDIAEGYSVSREKKESFPLTVTSAQKNPTAFYLCASSATATTNEKLFFGSGTQLSVL.

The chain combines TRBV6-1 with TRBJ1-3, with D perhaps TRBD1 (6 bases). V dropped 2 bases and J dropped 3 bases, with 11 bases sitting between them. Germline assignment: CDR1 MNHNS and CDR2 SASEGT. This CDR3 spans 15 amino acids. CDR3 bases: TGTGCCAGCAGTGAACAGGGGCTCGTTGGAAACACCATATATTTT. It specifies CASSEQGLVGNTIYF.

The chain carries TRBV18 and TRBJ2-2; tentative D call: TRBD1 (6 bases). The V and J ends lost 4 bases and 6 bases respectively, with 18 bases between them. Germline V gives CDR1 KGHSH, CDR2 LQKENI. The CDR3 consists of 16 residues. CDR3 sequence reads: CASSLATGSVAGELFF. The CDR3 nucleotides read TGTGCCAGCTCACTGGCTACAGGGAGCGTTGCCGGGGAGCTGTTTTTT.

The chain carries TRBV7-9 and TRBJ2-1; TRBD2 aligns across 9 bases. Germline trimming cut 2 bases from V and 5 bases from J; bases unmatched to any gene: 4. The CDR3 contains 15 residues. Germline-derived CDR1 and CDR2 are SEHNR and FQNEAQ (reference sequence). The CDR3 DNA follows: TGTGCCAGCAGCTTATTAGCGGGGGTCGACAATGAGCAGTTCTTC. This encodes CASSLLAGVDNEQFF.

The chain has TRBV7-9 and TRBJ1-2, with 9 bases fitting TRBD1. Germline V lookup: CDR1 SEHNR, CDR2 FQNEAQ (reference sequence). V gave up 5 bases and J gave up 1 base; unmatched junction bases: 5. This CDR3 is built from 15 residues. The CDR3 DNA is TGTGCCAGCAGCGAAGACAGGGGGGGTAACTATGGCTACACCTTC. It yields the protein CASSEDRGGNYGYTF.

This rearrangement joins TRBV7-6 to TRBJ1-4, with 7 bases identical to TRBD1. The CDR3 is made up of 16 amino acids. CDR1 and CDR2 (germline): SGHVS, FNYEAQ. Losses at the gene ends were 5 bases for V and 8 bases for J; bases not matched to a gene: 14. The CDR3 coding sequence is TGTGCCAGCAGCCGACAGGGTTTGAATCCGGGAGAAAAACTGTTTTTT. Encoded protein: CASSRQGLNPGEKLFF.

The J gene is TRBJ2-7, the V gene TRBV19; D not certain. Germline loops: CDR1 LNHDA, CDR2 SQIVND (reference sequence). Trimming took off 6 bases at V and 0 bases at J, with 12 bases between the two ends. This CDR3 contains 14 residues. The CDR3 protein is CASSLRLRSYEQYF. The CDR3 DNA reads TGTGCCAGTAGCCTGCGGTTACGCTCCTACGAGCAGTACTTC.

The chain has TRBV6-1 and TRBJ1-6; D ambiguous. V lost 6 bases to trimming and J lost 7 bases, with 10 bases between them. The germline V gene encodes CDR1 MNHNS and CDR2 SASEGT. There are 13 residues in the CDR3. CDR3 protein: CASRTTENSPLHF. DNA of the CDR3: TGTGCCAGCAGAACGACGGAGAATTCACCCCTCCACTTT.

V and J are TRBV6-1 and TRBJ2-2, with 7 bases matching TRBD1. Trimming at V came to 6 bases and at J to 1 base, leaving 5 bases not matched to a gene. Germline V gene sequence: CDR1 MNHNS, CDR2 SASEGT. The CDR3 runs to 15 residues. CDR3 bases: TGTGCCAGCAGAACAGGACAGGAGAACACCGGGGAGCTGTTTTTT. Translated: CASRTGQENTGELFF.